What follows describes a single TCR beta chain. Its cognate antigen is unknown. The data belong to a study of vaccination and CD4 T cells after COVID-19. As to time point: late sampling 161 to 241 days after vaccination in three convalescent patients. V lost 6 bases to trimming and J lost 5 bases; unmatched junction nucleotides: 6. CDR3 length: 14 amino acids. Germline V gives CDR1 MNHEY, CDR2 SVGEGT. Using its own MiXCR run on the PCR reads, TCRdb lists one record per CDR3 protein. The table shows about 30,000 distinct CDR3 sequences, with 45% to 50% occurring only once. Regarding the study as a whole: Among reactive clones from convalescent patients, a median 86.3% appeared only post-vaccination.

The receptor was isolated from a human donor who had recovered from COVID-19. The V call is TRBV6-2 or TRBV6-3, the J call TRBJ2-5, with TRBD1 matching 10 bases. The sequencing here drew on CD4+ T cells from blood, taken about 7 months after SARS-CoV-2 vaccination. The CDR3 is CASSHDRGHETQYF. CDR3 bases: TGTGCCAGCAGCCATGACAGGGGGCACGAGACCCAGTACTTC.